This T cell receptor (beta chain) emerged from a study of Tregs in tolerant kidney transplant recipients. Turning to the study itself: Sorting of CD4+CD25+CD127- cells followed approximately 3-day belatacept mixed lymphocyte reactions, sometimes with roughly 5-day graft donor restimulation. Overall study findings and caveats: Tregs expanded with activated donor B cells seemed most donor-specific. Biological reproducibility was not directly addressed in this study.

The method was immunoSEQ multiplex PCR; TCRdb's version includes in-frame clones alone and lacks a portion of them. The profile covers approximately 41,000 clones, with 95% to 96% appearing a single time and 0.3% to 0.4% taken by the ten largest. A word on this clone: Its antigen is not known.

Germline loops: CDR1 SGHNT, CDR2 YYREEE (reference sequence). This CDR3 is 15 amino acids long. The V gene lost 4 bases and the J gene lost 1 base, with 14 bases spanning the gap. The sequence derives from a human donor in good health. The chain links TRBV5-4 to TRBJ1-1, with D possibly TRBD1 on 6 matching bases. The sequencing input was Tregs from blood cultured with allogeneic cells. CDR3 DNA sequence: TGTGCCAGCAGCGGGGGCCCAGAGCGGAACACTGAAGCTTTCTTT. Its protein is CASSGGPERNTEAFF.